The 13 T cell receptor beta chains below were found in one sample sequenced in a study of breast tumors, draining lymph nodes, adjacent tissues. MiXCR was run by TCRdb on the multiplex PCR reads, yielding one entry per CDR3 protein. The sample has about 270,000 distinct CDR3 sequences, roughly 30% seen once. Axillary draining lymph nodes of breast cancer patients supplied the node samples. The material sequenced was axillary lymph node tissue. The receptors derive from a female donor with breast cancer. Some clones in this sample may be carry-over from other donors' samples.

This clonotype appeared a few times. This chain uses TRBV6-2 or TRBV6-3 with TRBJ1-3; D gene uncertain. CDR1 MNHEY and CDR2 SVGEGT come from the germline V gene. V lost 0 bases, J lost 4 bases, and 10 bases lay in between. This CDR3 has 15 residues. DNA of the CDR3: TGTGCCAGCAGTTACTCGAGCGACGCGGGAAACACCATATATTTT. Translation gives CASSYSSDAGNTIYF.

This clonotype was picked up a small number of times. The DNA of the CDR3 is TGTGCCAGCAGCTTACAGGGGGCAGATACGCAGTATTTT. Amino acid sequence: CASSLQGADTQYF. This rearrangement joins TRBV5-6 to TRBJ2-3, with 8 bases matching TRBD1. With 2 bases clipped from V and 4 bases from J, the junction kept 0 bases outside the gene matches. Germline CDR1 and CDR2: SGHDT and YYEEEE. The CDR3 has 13 amino acids.

This clonotype has only a few counts. Germline is not matched at one junction end, which may reflect a read error. The gene calls are TRBV6-5 and TRBJ2-6; the D gene is possibly TRBD2 (5 bases). The V gene's germline CDR1 is MNHEY and CDR2 SVGAGI. The CDR3 length is 15 residues. The DNA of the CDR3 is TGTGCCAGCAGTCACTCGGGGTCTGGGGCCAACGTCCTGACTTTC. Translating gives CASSHSGSGANVLTF.

This clonotype was counted ten times or more. The DNA for the CDR3 is TGTGCCAGCAGTGACAGGGGGCCCTATGGCTACACCTTC. Translated: CASSDRGPYGYTF. V usage is TRBV2 and J usage is TRBJ1-2, with 8 bases lining up with TRBD1. The V segment lost 3 bases and the J segment 4 bases; nucleotides outside the gene matches: 1. CDR1 SNHLY and CDR2 FYNNEI come from the germline V gene. This CDR3 is built from 13 residues.

This clonotype was observed a single time. The genes are TRBV10-1 and TRBJ2-7; a possible D gene is TRBD2 (6 bases). The germline V and J ends were trimmed by 8 bases and 0 bases, with 17 bases remaining between them. Germline V gene lookup returns CDR1 WNHNN and CDR2 SYGVQD (reference sequence). This CDR3 comprises 15 residues. The CDR3 DNA reads as TGCGCCAGCCCGGCGGGGCGGGGAAGCTCCTACGAGCAGTACTTC. Residues: CASPAGRGSSYEQYF.

V usage is TRBV7-2 and J usage is TRBJ2-4; a weak D match, TRBD1 (5 bases). There are 13 residues in the CDR3. The germline V gene has CDR1 SGHTA and CDR2 FQGNSA. Trimming took 5 bases from V and 14 from J, leaving 19 bases between them. The CDR3 coding sequence is TGTGCCAGCAGCACCGACAGAGATTCGGCCGAGTACTTC. This sequence encodes CASSTDRDSAEYF.

As concerns this clonotype: At one end, the junction sequence differs from germline, possibly due to a read error. The chain employs TRBV30 and TRBJ1-6; a possible D gene is TRBD1 (6 bases). CDR1 GTSNPN and CDR2 SVGIG come from the germline V gene (reference sequence). This CDR3 contains 15 residues. In DNA, the CDR3 is TGTGCCTGGAGTGTGTCAGGGGACCGTAATCCACCCCTCCACTTT. Its translation is CAWSVSGDRNPPLHF.

Notes on this clonotype: Possible read error: a much larger clone is one base away. The chain employs TRBV6-6 and TRBJ2-1; 8 bases align to TRBD2. CDR3 size: 14 residues. The V gene end was trimmed by 10 bases and the J gene end by 8 bases; junction bases not matched to a gene: 13. Looked up from germline, CDR1 is MNHNY and CDR2 is SVGAGI (reference sequence). The CDR3 region has the DNA TGTGCCACCTCTCATAGCGGGATAAACGATGAGCAGTTCTTC. As protein: CATSHSGINDEQFF.

This clonotype occurred many times. This chain connects TRBV6-5 to TRBJ2-5; D is possibly TRBD2 (6 bases). There are 15 residues in the CDR3. The ends were cut back, 6 bases at V and 0 bases at J, with 14 bases in the middle. Germline assignment: CDR1 MNHEY and CDR2 SVGAGI. The CDR3, as DNA: TGTGCCAGCAGGCCGGTGGGAGGACACCAAGAGACCCAGTACTTC. It specifies CASRPVGGHQETQYF.

This clonotype was counted many times. The chain recombines TRBV20-1 with TRBJ1-3; no reliable D call. Trimming took off 3 bases at V and 0 bases at J, with 6 bases between the two ends. Germline V gene data show CDR1 as DFQATT and CDR2 as SNEGSKA (reference sequence). This CDR3 comprises 13 residues. CDR3 protein: CSASGSSGNTIYF. The CDR3 DNA is TGCAGTGCTAGCGGCAGCTCTGGAAACACCATATATTTT.

A note on this clonotype: This clone may be a read error of a much larger clone one base away. V usage is TRBV20-1 and J usage is TRBJ2-5, with 7 bases aligning to TRBD2. In germline, CDR1 is DFQATT, CDR2 SNEGSKA (reference sequence). The CDR3 sequence is 12 residues long. CDR3 coding DNA: TGCAGTGCTGGGGGAGGGGTAGAGACCCCGTACTTC. As protein: CSAGGGVETPYF.

The rearrangement links TRBV15 to TRBJ1-1, with D possibly matching TRBD1 (5 bases). The germline gives CDR1 LNHNV, CDR2 YYDKDF (reference sequence). Trimming took off 3 bases at V and 3 bases at J, with 14 bases between the two ends. The CDR3 covers 15 residues. The CDR3 DNA sequence: TGTGCCACCAGCAGCTCCGGGACTTATCACACTGAAGCTTTCTTT. Amino acids: CATSSSGTYHTEAFF.

This clonotype has a count of ten or more. The chain links TRBV6-6 to TRBJ2-5, with D perhaps matching TRBD1 (5 bases). Germline lookup yields CDR1 MNHNY and CDR2 SVGAGI (reference sequence). This CDR3 has 15 amino acids. V lost 6 bases and J 3 bases, leaving 17 bases between the germline ends. The CDR3 is CASSPGLGWKETQYF. CDR3 coding DNA: TGTGCCAGCAGCCCAGGGCTTGGGTGGAAAGAGACCCAGTACTTC.